This TCR beta chain was found in a study of OX40 agonist ivuxolimab in advanced cancers. Overall study context: Intravenous ivuxolimab at 0.01 to 10 mg/kg was given to patients every 2 weeks. Checkpoint inhibitors had been given previously to under 50% of patients. Study outcomes and limitations: At 0.1 to 3.0 mg/kg and by week 6, clonal expansion occurred in CD4+ and CD8+ blood T cells.

Turning to this clone: The antigen is undetermined.

Patients with a history of autoimmune disease or on systemic immunosuppression were excluded. The V and J ends lost 3 bases and 0 bases, in that order; junction bases with no gene match: 6. The CDR3 consists of 16 residues. Germline CDR1 reads MDHEN; CDR2 reads SYDVKM. The repertoire was sequenced with immunoSEQ multiplex PCR; TCRdb's copy has only in-frame clones and lacks some. In the table there are about 83,000 clones, about 90% of which are singletons. The sequence came from an adult with an advanced solid tumor such as melanoma, head and neck, liver or kidney cancer. V gene TRBV28 combines with J gene TRBJ2-7, with 9 bases that match TRBD1. This material consisted of CD4+ or CD8+ T cells sorted from blood, taken in a trial of the OX40 agonist ivuxolimab. The CDR3, as DNA: TGTGCCAGCAGTTTCAAAGAGACAGGGGGCTCCTACGAGCAGTACTTC. Its protein product is CASSFKETGGSYEQYF.